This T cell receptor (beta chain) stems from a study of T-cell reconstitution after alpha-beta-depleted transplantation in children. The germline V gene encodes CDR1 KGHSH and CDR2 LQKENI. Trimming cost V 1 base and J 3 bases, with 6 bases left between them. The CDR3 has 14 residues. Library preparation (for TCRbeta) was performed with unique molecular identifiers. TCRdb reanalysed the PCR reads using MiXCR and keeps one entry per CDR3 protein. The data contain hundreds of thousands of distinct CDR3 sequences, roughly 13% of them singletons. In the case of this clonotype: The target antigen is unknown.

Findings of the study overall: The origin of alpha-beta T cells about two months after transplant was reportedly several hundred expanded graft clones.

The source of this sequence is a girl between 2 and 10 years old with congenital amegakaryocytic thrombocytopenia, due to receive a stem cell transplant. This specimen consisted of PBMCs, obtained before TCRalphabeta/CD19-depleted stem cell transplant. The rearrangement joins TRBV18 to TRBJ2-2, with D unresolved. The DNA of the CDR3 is TGTGCCAGCTCACCACACCTTCACACCGGGGAGCTGTTTTTT. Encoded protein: CASSPHLHTGELFF. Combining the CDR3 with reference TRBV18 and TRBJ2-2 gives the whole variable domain NAGVMQNPRHLVRRRGQEARLRCSPMKGHSHVYWYRQLPEEGLKFMVYLQKENIIDESGMPKERFSAEFPKEGPSILRIQQVVRGDSAAYFCASSPHLHTGELFFGEGSRLTVL.